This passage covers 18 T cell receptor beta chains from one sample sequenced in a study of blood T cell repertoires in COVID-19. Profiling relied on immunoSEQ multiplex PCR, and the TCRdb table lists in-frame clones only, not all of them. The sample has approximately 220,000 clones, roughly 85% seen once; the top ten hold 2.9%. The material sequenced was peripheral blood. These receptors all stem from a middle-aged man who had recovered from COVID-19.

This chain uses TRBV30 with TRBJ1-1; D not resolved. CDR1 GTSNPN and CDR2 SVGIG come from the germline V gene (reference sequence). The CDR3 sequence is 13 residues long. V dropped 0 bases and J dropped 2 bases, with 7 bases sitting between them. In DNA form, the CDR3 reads TGTGCCTGGAGTGTATGGAGAAACACTGAAGCTTTCTTT. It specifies CAWSVWRNTEAFF.

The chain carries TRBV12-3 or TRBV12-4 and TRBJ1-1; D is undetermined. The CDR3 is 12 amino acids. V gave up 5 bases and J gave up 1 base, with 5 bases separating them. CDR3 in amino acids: CASSPRNTEAFF. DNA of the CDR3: TGTGCCAGCAGTCCCAGGAACACTGAAGCTTTCTTT.

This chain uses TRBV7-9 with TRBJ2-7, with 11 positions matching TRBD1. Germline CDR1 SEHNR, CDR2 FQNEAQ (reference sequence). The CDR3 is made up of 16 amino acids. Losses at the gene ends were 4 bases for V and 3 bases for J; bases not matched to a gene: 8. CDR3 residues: CASSSTPGTGGYEQYF. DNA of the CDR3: TGTGCCAGCAGCTCTACCCCGGGGACAGGGGGCTACGAGCAGTACTTC.

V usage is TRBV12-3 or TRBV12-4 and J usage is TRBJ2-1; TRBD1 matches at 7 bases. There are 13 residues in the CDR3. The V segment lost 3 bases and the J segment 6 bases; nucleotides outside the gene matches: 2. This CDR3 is CASSLGTANEQFF. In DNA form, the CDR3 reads TGTGCCAGCAGTTTGGGGACAGCCAATGAGCAGTTCTTC.

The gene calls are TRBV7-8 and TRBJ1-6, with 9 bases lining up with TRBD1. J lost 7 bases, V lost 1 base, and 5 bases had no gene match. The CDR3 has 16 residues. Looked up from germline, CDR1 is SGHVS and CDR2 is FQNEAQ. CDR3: CASSLGTGAANSPLHF. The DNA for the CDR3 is TGTGCCAGCAGCTTAGGGACAGGGGCCGCGAATTCACCCCTCCACTTT.

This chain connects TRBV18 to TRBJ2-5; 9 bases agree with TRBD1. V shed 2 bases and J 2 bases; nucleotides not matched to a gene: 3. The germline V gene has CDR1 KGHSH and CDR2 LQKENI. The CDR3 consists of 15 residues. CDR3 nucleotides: TGTGCCAGCTCACCAGACAGGGGGACGCAAGAGACCCAGTACTTC. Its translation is CASSPDRGTQETQYF.

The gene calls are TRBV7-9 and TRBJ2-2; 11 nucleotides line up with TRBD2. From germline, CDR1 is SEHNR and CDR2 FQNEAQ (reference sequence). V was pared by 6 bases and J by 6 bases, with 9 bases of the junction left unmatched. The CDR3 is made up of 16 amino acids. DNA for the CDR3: TGTGCCAGCAGGACTGATCTAGCGGGAGGATCCGGGGAGCTGTTTTTT. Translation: CASRTDLAGGSGELFF. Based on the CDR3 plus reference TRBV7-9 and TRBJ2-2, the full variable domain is DTGVSQNPRHKITKRGQNVTFRCDPISEHNRLYWYRQTLGQGPEFLTYFQNEAQLEKSRLLSDRFSAERPKGSFSTLEIQRTEQGDSAMYLCASRTDLAGGSGELFFGEGSRLTVL.

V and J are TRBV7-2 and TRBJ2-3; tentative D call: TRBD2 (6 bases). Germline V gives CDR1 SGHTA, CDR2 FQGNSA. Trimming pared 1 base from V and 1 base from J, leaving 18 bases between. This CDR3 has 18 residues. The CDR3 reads CASSLVGASVVGTDTQYF. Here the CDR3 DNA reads TGTGCCAGCAGCTTAGTAGGAGCTAGCGTTGTTGGCACAGATACGCAGTATTTT.

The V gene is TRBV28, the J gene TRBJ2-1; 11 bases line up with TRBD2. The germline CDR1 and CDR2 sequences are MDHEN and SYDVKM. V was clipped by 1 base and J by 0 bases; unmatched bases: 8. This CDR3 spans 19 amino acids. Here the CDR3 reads CASSLSLAGGPYSYNEQFF. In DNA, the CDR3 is TGTGCCAGCAGTTTATCTCTAGCGGGAGGCCCTTACTCCTACAATGAGCAGTTCTTC. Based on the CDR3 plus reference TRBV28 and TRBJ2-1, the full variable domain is DVKVTQSSRYLVKRTGEKVFLECVQDMDHENMFWYRQDPGLGLRLIYFSYDVKMKEKGDIPEGYSVSREKKERFSLILESASTNQTSMYLCASSLSLAGGPYSYNEQFFGPGTRLTVL.

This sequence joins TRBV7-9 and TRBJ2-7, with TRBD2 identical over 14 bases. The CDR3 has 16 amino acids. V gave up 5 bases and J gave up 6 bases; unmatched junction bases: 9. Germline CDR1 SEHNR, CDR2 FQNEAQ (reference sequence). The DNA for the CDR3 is TGTGCCAGCAGCCCCGGGACTAGCGGGAGTTACGCCGAGCAGTACTTC. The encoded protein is CASSPGTSGSYAEQYF.

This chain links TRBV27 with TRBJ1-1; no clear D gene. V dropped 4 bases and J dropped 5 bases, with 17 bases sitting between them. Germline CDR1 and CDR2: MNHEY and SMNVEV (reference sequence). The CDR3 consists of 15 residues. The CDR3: CASSWSRRVETEAFF. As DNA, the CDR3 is TGTGCCAGCAGTTGGAGTCGGAGGGTGGAGACTGAAGCTTTCTTT.

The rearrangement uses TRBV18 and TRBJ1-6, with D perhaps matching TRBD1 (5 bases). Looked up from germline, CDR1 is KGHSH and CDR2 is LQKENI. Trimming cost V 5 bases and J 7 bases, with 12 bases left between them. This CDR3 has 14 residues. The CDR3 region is CASSSTVTNSPLHF. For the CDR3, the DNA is TGTGCCAGCTCATCGACAGTTACAAATTCACCCCTCCACTTT.

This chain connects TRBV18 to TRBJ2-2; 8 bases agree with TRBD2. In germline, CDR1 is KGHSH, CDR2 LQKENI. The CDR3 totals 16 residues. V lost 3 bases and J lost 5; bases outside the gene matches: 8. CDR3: CASSPSAGAWTGELFF. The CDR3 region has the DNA TGTGCCAGCTCACCTTCAGCGGGAGCTTGGACCGGGGAGCTGTTTTTT.

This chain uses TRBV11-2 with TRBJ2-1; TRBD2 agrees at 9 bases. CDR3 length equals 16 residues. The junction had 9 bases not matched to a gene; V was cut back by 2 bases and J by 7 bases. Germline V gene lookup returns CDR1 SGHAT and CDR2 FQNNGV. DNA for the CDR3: TGTGCCAGCAGCTTATCGGTTAGCGGGAGTCAGAATGAGCAGTTCTTC. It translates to CASSLSVSGSQNEQFF.

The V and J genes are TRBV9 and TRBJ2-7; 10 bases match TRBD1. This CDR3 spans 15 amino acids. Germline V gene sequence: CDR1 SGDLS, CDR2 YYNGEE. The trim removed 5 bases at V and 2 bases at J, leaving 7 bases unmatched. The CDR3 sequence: CASSSGQGWTYEQYF. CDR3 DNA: TGTGCCAGCAGTTCGGGACAGGGGTGGACCTACGAGCAGTACTTC. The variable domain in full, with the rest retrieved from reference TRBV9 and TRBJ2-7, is DSGVTQTPKHLITATGQRVTLRCSPRSGDLSVYWYQQSLDQGLQFLIQYYNGEERAKGNILERFSAQQFPDLHSELNLSSLELGDSALYFCASSSGQGWTYEQYFGPGTRLTVT.

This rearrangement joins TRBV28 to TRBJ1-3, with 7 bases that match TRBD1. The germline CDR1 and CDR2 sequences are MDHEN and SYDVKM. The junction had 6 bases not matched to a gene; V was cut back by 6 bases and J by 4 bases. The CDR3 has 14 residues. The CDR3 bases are TGTGCCAGCAGGGTGACAGGGTCAGGAAACACCATATATTTT. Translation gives CASRVTGSGNTIYF. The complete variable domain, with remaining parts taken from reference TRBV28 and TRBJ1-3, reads DVKVTQSSRYLVKRTGEKVFLECVQDMDHENMFWYRQDPGLGLRLIYFSYDVKMKEKGDIPEGYSVSREKKERFSLILESASTNQTSMYLCASRVTGSGNTIYFGEGSWLTVV.

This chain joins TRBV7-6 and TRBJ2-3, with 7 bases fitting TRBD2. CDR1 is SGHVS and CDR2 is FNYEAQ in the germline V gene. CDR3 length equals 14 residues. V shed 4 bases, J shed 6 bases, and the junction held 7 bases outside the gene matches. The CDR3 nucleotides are TGTGCCAGCAGCTACCAAACTAGCGTTGATACGCAGTATTTT. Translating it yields CASSYQTSVDTQYF.

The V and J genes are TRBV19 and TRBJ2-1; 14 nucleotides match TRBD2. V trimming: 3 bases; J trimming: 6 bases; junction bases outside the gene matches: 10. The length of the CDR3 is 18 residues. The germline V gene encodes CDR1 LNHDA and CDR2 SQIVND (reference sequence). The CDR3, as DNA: TGTGCCAGTAGTATTAGGTTTGGGACTAGCGGGAGTCGCAATGAGCAGTTCTTC. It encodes CASSIRFGTSGSRNEQFF.